This T cell receptor (beta chain) was retrieved from a study of T cell responses to AZD1222 COVID-19 vaccine. The CDR3 is 18 amino acids. The V end lost 4 bases, the J end lost 1 base, and 22 bases lay between the germline ends. The study, taken as a whole, reports: Nearly half of the spike-specific TCRs reportedly recognize variant regions that carry no mutations.

Some second doses came at about 4 weeks and others at about 12 weeks; these were pooled. The method was immunoSEQ multiplex PCR; TCRdb's version includes in-frame clones alone and lacks a portion of them. The data hold about 130,000 clones, with around 90% observed a single time. In the case of this clone: The antigen is unknown.

This sequence was found in an adult who received the AZD1222 COVID-19 vaccine. The chain employs TRBV5-3 and TRBJ2-3, with TRBD1 as a possible D gene (5 bases). TRBV5-3 is reported as an ORF; its role is uncertain. Material: peripheral blood, obtained 28 days after the second AZD1222 dose. The CDR3 loop reads CARSHRTFWGWGTDTQYF. The CDR3 DNA sequence: TGTGCCAGAAGCCATAGGACCTTTTGGGGCTGGGGCACAGATACGCAGTATTTT.